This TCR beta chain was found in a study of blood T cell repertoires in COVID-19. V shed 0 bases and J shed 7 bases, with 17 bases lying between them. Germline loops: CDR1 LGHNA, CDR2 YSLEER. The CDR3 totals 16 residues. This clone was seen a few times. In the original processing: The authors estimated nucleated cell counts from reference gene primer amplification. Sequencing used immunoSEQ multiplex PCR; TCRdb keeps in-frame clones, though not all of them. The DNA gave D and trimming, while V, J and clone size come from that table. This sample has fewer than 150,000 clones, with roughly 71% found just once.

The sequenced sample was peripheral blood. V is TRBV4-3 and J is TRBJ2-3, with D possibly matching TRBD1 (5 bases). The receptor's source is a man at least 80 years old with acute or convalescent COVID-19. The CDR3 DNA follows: TGCGCCAGCAGCCAAGATTCAGCGACAGTTTATAATACGCAGTATTTT. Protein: CASSQDSATVYNTQYF.